The T cell receptor (beta chain) under discussion was sequenced for a study of post-analysis software for immune sequencing data (dated by TCRdb to about 2015). About the study as a whole: Relapsing-remitting, secondary progressive and progressive-relapsing multiple sclerosis were recorded as disease courses, and subtype annotation was lacking for some patients. A subset of samples was prepared in parallel using single-end sample barcoding, then pooled and co-amplified after Illumina adapter ligation. Patient repertoires were compared against about twelve previously published healthy control repertoires from donors aged roughly 6 to 26 years.

TCR beta repertoires were profiled from peripheral blood of roughly twelve young patients with multiple sclerosis to demonstrate the VDJtools post-analysis software. The multiple sclerosis patients were children and adolescents between roughly 6 and 16 years of age. Notes on this clonotype: Its antigen is still unknown. No much larger clone is present one base from it, and per-base qualities are unavailable.

On the study overall, not on this receptor specifically: The control group was slightly older than the multiple sclerosis patient group. Roughly 5 TRBV segments, including TRBV5-6, TRBV5-1 and TRBV20-1, were significantly more frequent in patients than controls. Significantly lower normalized Chao1 diversity was found in multiple sclerosis patients than in controls, suggesting substantial peripheral T-cell clonal expansion. When samples were clustered directly using the F measure, samples prepared in the same batch co-clustered strongly, which prompted a batch-effect correction.

V gives up 3 bases and J gives up 4 bases, and the segment between their germline ends measures 9 bases. The CDR3 contains 14 residues, cysteine and phenylalanine counted. The kept DNA is CDR3 alone, 42 bases in frame from the first base. Library construction relied on PCR. Reads for this sample came from an Illumina HiSeq 2500. To reduce PCR and sequencing biases, unique molecular identifiers were built into the TCR beta cDNA libraries. Some 500,000 cDNA molecules were obtained for every 1 to 10 million input T cells, so each molecule roughly corresponded to one T cell. Patient libraries were prepared and sequenced with the same protocol used for the earlier healthy control dataset. Within a given batch, samples were prepared together, multiplexed and sequenced on the same HiSeq lane. The original methods were these. MIGEC was used to process the raw barcoded reads, and molecular identifier groups with only a single read were discarded before consensus assembly and CDR3 extraction. Clonotype tables were post-analysed with VDJtools, normalizing diversity by down-sampling all datasets to the smallest sample size. In repertoire overlap clustering, CDR3 amino acid sequences, but not nucleotide sequences, were matched to correct batch-related cross-sample contamination. TCRdb's own reprocessing of the public reads used fastp at Q25 and MiXCR and kept productive beta chains. Records with the same CDR3 protein are collapsed into one entry carrying the most frequent genes and DNA. What appears here as the V and J calls and clone size reflects TCRdb's work, not the paper's. The sample has around 180,000 distinct CDR3 sequences on record, approximately 31% of them singletons. The ten largest clones add up to about 1.4% of the sample.

Recombination joined TRBV12-3 or TRBV12-4 with TRBJ2-2, and the D gene may be TRBD2, 6 bases matching. The sample comprised blood. This TCR derives from a girl aged 5-17 years with multiple sclerosis. The nucleotide sequence is TGTGCCAGCAGTTTCTCGGGAGCCACCGGGGAGCTGTTTTTT. This is translated as CASSFSGATGELFF.